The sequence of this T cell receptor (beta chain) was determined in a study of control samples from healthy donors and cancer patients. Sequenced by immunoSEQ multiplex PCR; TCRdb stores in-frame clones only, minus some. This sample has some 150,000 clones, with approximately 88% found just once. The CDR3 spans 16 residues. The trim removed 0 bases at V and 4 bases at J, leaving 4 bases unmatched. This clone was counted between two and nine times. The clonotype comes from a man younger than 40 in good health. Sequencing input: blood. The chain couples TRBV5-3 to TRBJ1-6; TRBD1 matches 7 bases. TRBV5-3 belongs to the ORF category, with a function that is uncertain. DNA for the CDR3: TGTGCCAGAAGCTTGGCCACGGGACAGTATAATTCACCCCTCCACTTT. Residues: CARSLATGQYNSPLHF.